Each of the 8 T cell receptor beta chains below was sequenced from the same sample in a study of OX40 agonist ivuxolimab in advanced cancers. Using immunoSEQ multiplex PCR, the repertoire was profiled, and TCRdb retains in-frame clones only, with some absent. In the table there are 65,000 to 95,000 clones, roughly 92% of which are singletons. This sample comprised CD4+ or CD8+ T cells sorted from blood, obtained in a trial of the OX40 agonist ivuxolimab. The receptors here all came from an adult with an advanced solid tumor such as melanoma, head and neck, liver or kidney cancer.

This sequence joins TRBV6-5 and TRBJ2-1, with 8 nucleotides matching TRBD1. The CDR3 totals 14 residues. The germline CDR1 and CDR2 sequences are MNHEY and SVGAGI. The V segment lost 5 bases and the J segment 4 bases; nucleotides outside the gene matches: 4. The CDR3 coding sequence is TGTGCCAGCAGTCCCTGGGACAGGTACAATGAGCAGTTCTTC. Translating it yields CASSPWDRYNEQFF.

This clone was picked up a small number of times. V gene TRBV7-9 combines with J gene TRBJ1-2; the D is unclear. This CDR3 is built from 12 residues. CDR1 SEHNR and CDR2 FQNEAQ come from the germline V gene (reference sequence). Trimming shortened V by 2 bases and J by 7 bases, and 8 bases separated the two germline ends. The CDR3 bases are TGTGCCAGCAGCTTATCAACATCTGGCTACACCTTC. This codes for CASSLSTSGYTF. Together with reference TRBV7-9 and TRBJ1-2, the CDR3 gives the full variable domain: DTGVSQNPRHKITKRGQNVTFRCDPISEHNRLYWYRQTLGQGPEFLTYFQNEAQLEKSRLLSDRFSAERPKGSFSTLEIQRTEQGDSAMYLCASSLSTSGYTFGSGTRLTVV.

This chain links TRBV7-9 with TRBJ2-6, with D unresolved. CDR3 size: 15 residues. V dropped 1 base and J dropped 2 bases, with 6 bases sitting between them. CDR1 is SEHNR and CDR2 is FQNEAQ in the germline V gene (reference sequence). CDR3 in amino acids: CASSLGVAGANVLTF. The CDR3 nucleotides read TGTGCCAGCAGCTTAGGGGTGGCTGGGGCCAACGTCCTGACTTTC.

The CDR3, as DNA: TGTGCCAGCAGCTTAACGGGGACAGGGTTAGAGGGCTACACCTTC. Amino acids: CASSLTGTGLEGYTF. The chain carries TRBV7-3 and TRBJ1-2; 9 bases match TRBD1. The CDR3 has 15 residues. With 0 bases clipped from V and 8 bases from J, the junction kept 7 bases outside the gene matches. Per the germline V gene, CDR1 is SGHTA and CDR2 is FQGTGA.

The chain uses TRBV10-3 and TRBJ2-3; TRBD2 aligns across 10 bases. The germline CDR1 and CDR2 sequences are ENHRY and SYGVKD. V dropped 2 bases and J dropped 3; count of bases not matched to a gene: 2. This CDR3 spans 15 amino acids. The DNA of the CDR3 is TGTGCCATCAGTGAGCCGGGACTAGCGACAGATACGCAGTATTTT. Translated, it gives CAISEPGLATDTQYF.

This clone was counted a single time. This rearrangement joins TRBV9 to TRBJ2-5; 8 bases fit TRBD1. The length of the CDR3 is 17 residues. V shed 0 bases and J 5 bases; nucleotides not matched to a gene: 12. Germline values: CDR1 SGDLS, CDR2 YYNGEE. The CDR3 DNA reads as TGTGCCAGCAGCGTAGACGTGGAGACAGGGGCAGGGGAGACCCAGTACTTC. Protein product: CASSVDVETGAGETQYF. The complete variable domain, with remaining parts taken from reference TRBV9 and TRBJ2-5, reads DSGVTQTPKHLITATGQRVTLRCSPRSGDLSVYWYQQSLDQGLQFLIQYYNGEERAKGNILERFSAQQFPDLHSELNLSSLELGDSALYFCASSVDVETGAGETQYFGPGTRLLVL.

This chain uses TRBV5-1 with TRBJ1-2, with a tentative D call TRBD1 (5 bases). V dropped 0 bases and J dropped 3 bases, with 12 bases sitting between them. The CDR3 is 15 amino acids. CDR1 and CDR2 from the germline V gene are SGHRS and YFSETQ. The CDR3 sequence is CASSLADSFDYGYTF. The CDR3 DNA follows: TGCGCCAGCAGCTTGGCTGACAGTTTCGACTATGGCTACACCTTC.

The rearrangement links TRBV2 to TRBJ2-5, with 13 bases that match TRBD2. V lost 6 bases and J lost 5; bases outside the gene matches: 0. Germline-derived CDR1 and CDR2 are SNHLY and FYNNEI. This CDR3 contains 13 residues. CDR3 DNA sequence: TGTGCCAGCAGGGGACTAGCGGGGGAGACCCAGTACTTC. Encoded protein: CASRGLAGETQYF.